This T cell receptor (beta chain) was identified in a study of identical twins (TCRdb year 2016). Looking at the study overall: TCR alpha and beta repertoires from monozygotic twins, unrelated adults of various ages and cord blood were deep-sequenced to test whether fetal clonotypes persist. To rule out contamination, the twin experiments were replicated at different times with different library preparation protocols.

The receptor library was made with 5' RACE. The instrument given in TCRdb is Illumina HiSeq 2000. A universal primer binding site was added through template switching, and the final cDNA carried a unique molecular identifier so that TCR cDNA molecules could be counted accurately. Specific primers in the conserved constant-segment region were used to synthesize first-strand cDNA for the TCR alpha and beta chains. Each cDNA library was double barcoded, with a SMART-Mk sample barcode plus Illumina barcodes, to control for contamination. TruSeq adapter sequences and Illumina sample barcodes were added in two successive PCR steps. The TCR alpha and beta cDNA libraries were sequenced on the Illumina HiSeq platform using custom primers. The study's own analysis went as follows. Raw reads were processed with MiGEC to extract unique molecular identifiers, and MiXCR was used to determine CDR3 positions. For each individual, recombination models were inferred using an EM algorithm with the repgenHMM and IGoR tools. The tcR package in R was used for shared clonotype analysis, with sharing normalized by the product of cloneset sizes. To study raw recombination free of thymic and clonal selection effects, out-of-frame nonproductive sequences were analyzed. The public sequencing data were trimmed at Q25 with fastp and processed into clonotypes with MiXCR by TCRdb, which kept only in-frame beta chains. Each record represents a unique CDR3 protein, reported with the most common genes and DNA among its rows. These V and J calls originate from TCRdb's pipeline instead of the authors' own analysis. The sample records some 600,000 distinct CDR3 sequences, around 7.4% of which are singletons. The leading ten clones occupy roughly 1.5% of the sample.

The CDR3 contains 18 residues, cysteine and phenylalanine counted. CDR3 DNA is the only sequence kept; it has 54 bases, read in frame from the first base. Taken from the germline V gene, the CDR1 and CDR2 loops are SGHDN and FVKESK. The V end gives up 0 bases and the J end 6 bases, leaving 10 bases in the junction not matched to a gene. All donors were healthy Caucasians. Three pairs of female monozygotic twins, all aged about 18 to 29 years, made up the twin cohort. Peripheral blood mononuclear cells were used as the source from which RNA for TCR libraries was isolated. This clonotype was picked up a small number of times. Its antigen remains unidentified. Per-nucleotide qualities are absent, and no much larger clonotype sits a single base away. Paper-wide results and their limitations: Because the same donors could not be followed over many years, conclusions were based on cross-sectional statistical analysis. The excess sharing between twins in beta out-of-frame sequences was weaker because fewer shared sequences reduced the signal-to-noise ratio. In monozygotic twins, out-of-frame TCR alpha sharing was systematically underestimated by recombination models, although the models agreed with sharing between unrelated individuals. Fewer insertions were carried by abundant cord blood beta clonotypes, a similar but weaker trend appeared in young adult naive repertoires, and no such trend appeared in memory repertoires. Compared with coincidental sharing between unrelated individuals, out-of-frame TCR alpha sequences shared between twins had an excess of sequences with low generation probability. Invariant T cells such as MAIT and iNKT could partly confound zero-insertion analyses, although diverse VJ usage argued against such confounding for most clonotypes.

This sample also belongs to another study, concerning yellow fever vaccine responses in identical twins. As the second paper documents: According to the authors, the vaccine-induced T cell response in identical twins seemed to be partly convergent and partly specific to each individual. The study precisely tracked vaccine-responding T cell clones in identical twins.

The rearranged chain carries TRBV14 and TRBJ2-1; TRBD1 matches 11 bases in the middle. The source material was PBMCs. This TCR derives from a young woman in good health. The bases read TGTGCCAGCAGCCAAGATTATGCGGACAGGGGGCGTGTCAATGAGCAGTTCTTC. This sequence encodes CASSQDYADRGRVNEQFF.